This T cell receptor beta chain originates from a study of vaccination and CD4 T cells after COVID-19. Study as a whole: Nasal swab PCR had shown SARS-CoV-2 positivity in the convalescent patients (roughly 10 mild cases, one severe case). The authors exposed cells to overlapping spike peptides derived from SARS-CoV-2, HCoV-NL63, HCoV-OC43 and HCoV-229E. Findings and limits, study-wide: It was found that, in convalescent patients, 304 of 307 vaccine-specific clones were spike mono-reactive.

V dropped 3 bases and J dropped 6 bases, with 16 bases sitting between them. The germline CDR1 and CDR2 sequences are KGHDR and SFDVKD. The length of the CDR3 is 16 residues. The treatment: roughly 10-day PBMC culture with coronavirus spike peptide pools or control peptides (ViraFEST assay). The Oncomine TCR Beta short-read assay was applied to DNA of cultured CD4+ T cells. TCRdb used MiXCR to reprocess the PCR reads, holding one entry per CDR3 protein. The sample shows 8,500 to 9,000 distinct CDR3 sequences, about 44% of them seen only once. Comments on this clonotype: Its specificity is not known.

Sequences were obtained from CD4+ T cells from blood, cultured in vitro. The V call is TRBV24-1, the J call TRBJ2-2; D might be TRBD1 (5 bases). The TCR sequence derives from a human donor who had recovered from COVID-19. The CDR3 DNA follows: TGTGCCACCAGTGATGCCACACCAGGGATGGCCGGGGAGCTGTTTTTT. It specifies CATSDATPGMAGELFF.